Listed below are T cell receptor beta chains from one sample, sequenced in a study of beta chain features in type 1 diabetes. Using immunoSEQ multiplex PCR, the repertoire was profiled, and TCRdb retains in-frame clones only, with some absent. The data hold 300,000 to 450,000 clones, with 9.5% to 10% observed a single time. The sample consisted of central memory CD4+ T cells from blood. The receptor set was obtained from a man aged 30 to 39 with type 1 diabetes. Each CDR3 is given with its conserved first and last residue. D genes are given only for firm matches. Expanded clones get a size class; other rows say once, few or many, or leave the size out.

length	V	J	D	size	DNA	CDR3
14	TRBV2	TRBJ1-1	TRBD1	few	TGTGCCAGCAGCACAGGGGATGGAAGCACTGAAGCTTTCTTT	CASSTGDGSTEAFF
13	TRBV28	TRBJ2-5	-	-	TGTGCCAGCATTCCGAAGGCTCGAGAGACCCAGTACTTC	CASIPKARETQYF
15	TRBV28	TRBJ2-7	TRBD1	many	TGTGCCAGCAGCTACCCTGGAGACAGGGCCTACGAGCAGTACTTC	CASSYPGDRAYEQYF
16	TRBV11-1	TRBJ2-3	-	-	TGTGCCAGCACCCGTTCACGGCTAGCACTCTCAGATACGCAGTATTTT	CASTRSRLALSDTQYF
12	TRBV7-2	TRBJ2-5	-	-	TGTGCCAGCAGCCTCGGGCGCGAGACCCAGTACTTC	CASSLGRETQYF
18	TRBV19	TRBJ2-1	TRBD2	few	TGTGCCAGTAGACGATATGGGGGACTAGCGGGTTGGGGCAATGAGCAGTTCTTC	CASRRYGGLAGWGNEQFF
14	TRBV7-9	TRBJ2-5	-	-	TGTGCCAGCAGCTTTTCTCCCCGGGGGGAGACCCAGTACTTC	CASSFSPRGETQYF
15	TRBV4-2	TRBJ1-4	TRBD1	-	TGTGCCAGCAGCCCGGACAGGGGGCGCAGGGAAAAACTGTTTTTT	CASSPDRGRREKLFF
18	TRBV7-8	TRBJ2-7	TRBD2	-	TGTGCCAGCAGCTTAGCGGAGGCGGGCGCTAGCGGGAGCTACGAGCAGTACTTC	CASSLAEAGASGSYEQYF
16	TRBV6-1	TRBJ1-2	-	-	TGTGCCAGCAGTGTTGGGACATTAACTTCTAACTATGGCTACACCTTC	CASSVGTLTSNYGYTF
15	TRBV7-2	TRBJ2-1	TRBD1	few	TGTGCCAGCAGCTTAGGGGTACAGGGGAACCATGAGCAGTTCTTC	CASSLGVQGNHEQFF
16	TRBV13	TRBJ1-4	-	-	TGTGCCAGCAGCTTCGGACAGCGTACAACTAATGAAAAACTGTTTTTT	CASSFGQRTTNEKLFF
15	TRBV9	TRBJ2-1	-	few	TGTGCCAGCAGCGTGGCTCGGGAGTCCCCCAATGAGCAGTTCTTC	CASSVARESPNEQFF
15	TRBV4-2	TRBJ1-2	-	-	TGTGCCAGCAGCCAAGATAGCGGGGGTGGCTATGGCTACACCTTC	CASSQDSGGGYGYTF
16	TRBV4-2	TRBJ2-7	TRBD2	few	TGTGCCAGCAGCCAATCTAGCGGGGGCAGCTCCTACGAGCAGTACTTC	CASSQSSGGSSYEQYF
16	TRBV7-9	TRBJ2-7	TRBD2	many	TGTGCCAGCAGCTTCCCGCCGACTAGCAACTCCTACGAGCAGTACTTC	CASSFPPTSNSYEQYF
16	TRBV27	TRBJ2-3	TRBD1	-	TGTGCCAGCAGTTCTCCGGGACAGGACATCACAGATACGCAGTATTTT	CASSSPGQDITDTQYF
14	TRBV28	TRBJ1-4	-	many	TGTGCCAGCAGCTGGACAGCACCGAATGAAAAACTGTTTTTT	CASSWTAPNEKLFF
13	TRBV5-6	TRBJ2-7	-	-	TGTGCCAGCAGTGGACTTGGGAGATACGAGCAGTACTTC	CASSGLGRYEQYF
15	TRBV27	TRBJ2-5	TRBD1	-	TGTGCCAGCAGTGAACGGGACAGGGTACAAGAGACCCAGTACTTC	CASSERDRVQETQYF
15	TRBV6-6	TRBJ2-7	TRBD2	-	TGTGCCAGCAGCAGAGGGACTAGCGGGAACCTGGAGCAGTACTTC	CASSRGTSGNLEQYF
13	TRBV7-2	TRBJ1-1	-	few	TGTGCCAGCAGCTTACAGTGGAACACTGAAGCTTTCTTT	CASSLQWNTEAFF
14	TRBV7-8	TRBJ1-1	-	few	TGTGCCAGCAGCTTAGTTAGCGGGAACACTGAAGCTTTCTTT	CASSLVSGNTEAFF